The rows below give T cell receptor beta chains drawn from one sample of a study of blood T cell repertoires in COVID-19. Profiled with immunoSEQ multiplex PCR; TCRdb holds only in-frame clones, not every one. The sample gives approximately 270,000 clones, approximately 90% of which show up once; 4.1% is in the top ten. The sequenced sample consisted of PBMCs or T cells enriched from blood (not recorded which). The source of these receptors is a woman between 25 and 40 years old with acute COVID-19. CDR3s include the opening cysteine and the closing phenylalanine or tryptophan. Fields, in order: clone size, J gene, V gene, D gene, CDR3 protein, CDR3 DNA. D genes are given only for firm matches. Clone size is not always given. Where it is, it says once, few, many or a class for expanded clones.

clone size: .
J gene: TRBJ1-6
V gene: TRBV6-5
D gene: .
CDR3 protein: CASSQRDSPLHF
CDR3 DNA: TGTGCCAGCAGTCAGAGGGATTCACCCCTCCACTTT

clone size: once
J gene: TRBJ2-3
V gene: TRBV28
D gene: .
CDR3 protein: CASSSLVPTDTQYF
CDR3 DNA: TGTGCCAGCAGTTCTCTTGTCCCCACAGATACGCAGTATTTT

clone size: .
J gene: TRBJ2-2
V gene: TRBV28
D gene: TRBD2
CDR3 protein: CASSLFGLEGVFDTGELFF
CDR3 DNA: TGTGCCAGCAGTTTATTCGGACTAGAGGGCGTCTTTGACACCGGGGAGCTGTTTTTT

clone size: .
J gene: TRBJ1-4
V gene: TRBV6-2/TRBV6-3
D gene: TRBD1
CDR3 protein: CASSYERDRGYATNEKLFF
CDR3 DNA: TGTGCCAGCAGTTACGAAAGGGACAGGGGTTACGCAACTAATGAAAAACTGTTTTTT

clone size: .
J gene: TRBJ2-7
V gene: TRBV25-1
D gene: .
CDR3 protein: CASSWTGAYEQYF
CDR3 DNA: TGTGCCAGCAGTTGGACGGGGGCCTACGAGCAGTACTTC

clone size: .
J gene: TRBJ2-1
V gene: TRBV7-6
D gene: .
CDR3 protein: CASSSVQGGSYNEQFF
CDR3 DNA: TGTGCCAGCAGCTCAGTCCAGGGTGGCTCCTACAATGAGCAGTTCTTC

clone size: few
J gene: TRBJ1-5
V gene: TRBV7-8
D gene: .
CDR3 protein: CASSLRTAGDQPQHF
CDR3 DNA: TGTGCCAGCAGCTTAAGAACGGCAGGGGATCAGCCCCAGCATTTT

clone size: .
J gene: TRBJ2-1
V gene: TRBV7-9
D gene: TRBD2
CDR3 protein: CASSLILAGDDEQFF
CDR3 DNA: TGTGCCAGCAGCTTGATCCTAGCGGGAGATGATGAGCAGTTCTTC

clone size: .
J gene: TRBJ2-7
V gene: TRBV5-4
D gene: TRBD2
CDR3 protein: CASSAGLADGQYF
CDR3 DNA: TGTGCCAGCAGCGCCGGACTAGCGGACGGGCAGTACTTC

clone size: .
J gene: TRBJ2-6
V gene: TRBV27
D gene: .
CDR3 protein: CASSLGPGANSGANVLTF
CDR3 DNA: TGTGCCAGCAGTTTAGGCCCAGGGGCGAACTCTGGGGCCAACGTCCTGACTTTC

clone size: .
J gene: TRBJ2-1
V gene: TRBV28
D gene: TRBD2
CDR3 protein: CASSPLHAGGLDEQFF
CDR3 DNA: TGTGCCAGCAGTCCGCTTCACGCGGGAGGGCTGGATGAGCAGTTCTTC

clone size: .
J gene: TRBJ2-2
V gene: TRBV7-1
D gene: TRBD2
CDR3 protein: CASSSRKEDRTSGRAYFDTGELFF
CDR3 DNA: TGTGCCAGCAGCTCCCGAAAGGAAGATAGAACTAGCGGGAGGGCCTATTTTGACACCGGGGAGCTGTTTTTT

clone size: .
J gene: TRBJ1-5
V gene: TRBV2
D gene: TRBD1
CDR3 protein: CASEGTGGNQPQHF
CDR3 DNA: TGTGCCAGCGAAGGGACAGGGGGAAATCAGCCCCAGCATTTT

clone size: .
J gene: TRBJ2-4
V gene: TRBV28
D gene: TRBD1
CDR3 protein: CASSHGTEKNIQYF
CDR3 DNA: TGTGCCAGCAGCCATGGGACAGAGAAAAACATTCAGTACTTC

clone size: .
J gene: TRBJ1-5
V gene: TRBV5-1
D gene: .
CDR3 protein: CASSPGGGFSDQPQHF
CDR3 DNA: TGCGCCAGCAGCCCGGGAGGGGGTTTCAGTGATCAGCCCCAGCATTTT

clone size: .
J gene: TRBJ2-7
V gene: TRBV29-1
D gene: .
CDR3 protein: CSVSDSYEQYF
CDR3 DNA: TGCAGCGTTTCGGACAGTTACGAGCAGTACTTC

clone size: .
J gene: TRBJ1-2
V gene: TRBV28
D gene: TRBD1
CDR3 protein: CASSSIQGAGYGYTF
CDR3 DNA: TGTGCCAGCAGTTCGATCCAGGGGGCTGGCTATGGCTACACCTTC

clone size: .
J gene: TRBJ1-5
V gene: TRBV28
D gene: TRBD1
CDR3 protein: CASSWGDRSNQPQHF
CDR3 DNA: TGTGCCAGCAGTTGGGGGGACAGGAGCAATCAGCCCCAGCATTTT

clone size: .
J gene: TRBJ1-6
V gene: TRBV6-1
D gene: .
CDR3 protein: CASSDGGTSPLHF
CDR3 DNA: TGTGCCAGCAGTGATGGCGGGACTTCACCCCTCCACTTT

clone size: .
J gene: TRBJ2-7
V gene: TRBV21-1
D gene: .
CDR3 protein: CASSGPSRDSAEQYF
CDR3 DNA: TGTGCCAGCAGCGGGCCATCTAGAGATAGCGCCGAGCAGTACTTC

clone size: .
J gene: TRBJ2-1
V gene: TRBV7-3
D gene: .
CDR3 protein: CASSVERGSYNEQFF
CDR3 DNA: TGTGCCAGCAGCGTGGAGAGGGGGTCCTACAATGAGCAGTTCTTC

clone size: .
J gene: TRBJ2-7
V gene: TRBV4-1
D gene: TRBD1
CDR3 protein: CASSPEDGTGPDEQYF
CDR3 DNA: TGCGCCAGCAGCCCAGAGGATGGGACAGGGCCAGACGAGCAGTACTTC

clone size: once
J gene: TRBJ1-5
V gene: TRBV5-1
D gene: .
CDR3 protein: CASSLFGTDNQPQHF
CDR3 DNA: TGCGCCAGCAGCTTGTTTGGTACAGACAATCAGCCCCAGCATTTT

clone size: .
J gene: TRBJ2-7
V gene: TRBV29-1
D gene: TRBD2
CDR3 protein: CSVEREGYEQYF
CDR3 DNA: TGCAGCGTTGAGCGGGAGGGCTACGAGCAGTACTTC

clone size: .
J gene: TRBJ1-3
V gene: TRBV27
D gene: .
CDR3 protein: CASSNDGGDTIYF
CDR3 DNA: TGTGCCAGCAGCAACGACGGAGGTGACACCATATATTTT

clone size: .
J gene: TRBJ1-3
V gene: TRBV9
D gene: TRBD1
CDR3 protein: CASSTGQGKAGNTIYF
CDR3 DNA: TGTGCCAGCAGCACCGGACAGGGCAAGGCTGGAAACACCATATATTTT

clone size: many
J gene: TRBJ1-4
V gene: TRBV3-1/TRBV3-2
D gene: .
CDR3 protein: CASSQAGTNEKLFF
CDR3 DNA: TGTGCCAGCAGCCAAGCCGGGACTAATGAAAAACTGTTTTTT

clone size: once
J gene: TRBJ2-1
V gene: TRBV9
D gene: TRBD2
CDR3 protein: CASSVGTSGSYEQFF
CDR3 DNA: TGTGCCAGCAGCGTAGGGACTAGCGGGAGCTATGAGCAGTTCTTC

clone size: .
J gene: TRBJ2-7
V gene: TRBV2
D gene: .
CDR3 protein: CASSEDIMNEQYF
CDR3 DNA: TGTGCCAGCAGTGAGGACATAATGAACGAGCAGTACTTC

clone size: .
J gene: TRBJ2-7
V gene: TRBV7-2
D gene: TRBD1
CDR3 protein: CASVPGQGPYEQYF
CDR3 DNA: TGTGCCAGCGTACCGGGACAGGGGCCCTACGAGCAGTACTTC

clone size: .
J gene: TRBJ2-7
V gene: TRBV5-5
D gene: .
CDR3 protein: CASSHGHPSYEQYF
CDR3 DNA: TGTGCCAGCAGCCACGGACACCCCTCCTACGAGCAGTACTTC

clone size: .
J gene: TRBJ1-4
V gene: TRBV18
D gene: .
CDR3 protein: CASSPRTGPEAEKLFF
CDR3 DNA: TGTGCCAGCTCACCGAGAACAGGGCCAGAGGCCGAAAAACTGTTTTTT

clone size: .
J gene: TRBJ2-7
V gene: TRBV18
D gene: .
CDR3 protein: CASSPLAEAYEQYF
CDR3 DNA: TGTGCCAGCTCACCACTCGCGGAAGCCTACGAGCAGTACTTC